This passage covers 26 T cell receptor beta chains from one sample sequenced in a study of blood T cells in healthy people across ages. Combining a sample-barcoded 5' primer with a J-beta primer mix, a second PCR ran for roughly 7 to 12 cycles. In TCRdb, the 5' RACE reads were re-called with MiXCR into one record per CDR3 protein. The sample holds approximately 900,000 distinct CDR3 sequences; about 44% are singletons and the top ten take 10% to 15%. The sequenced material came from blood. These receptors came from a young man in good health.

V gene TRBV12-5 combines with J gene TRBJ1-1; 7 positions match TRBD1. Germline lookup yields CDR1 LGHNT and CDR2 FRNRAP. V shed 0 bases and J 1 base; nucleotides not matched to a gene: 8. The length of the CDR3 is 17 residues. CDR3 sequence: CASGLVLGTATNTEAFF. The CDR3 DNA is TGTGCTAGTGGTTTGGTACTTGGGACAGCCACGAACACTGAAGCTTTCTTT. Drawing the rest from reference TRBV12-5 and TRBJ1-1, the complete variable domain is DARVTQTPRHKVTEMGQEVTMRCQPILGHNTVFWYRQTMMQGLELLAYFRNRAPLDDSGMPKDRFSAEMPDATLATLKIQPSEPRDSAVYFCASGLVLGTATNTEAFFGQGTRLTVV.

This clonotype was seen a few times. J is TRBJ2-2 and V is TRBV4-1; the D is unclear. CDR3 length: 16 residues. V dropped 0 bases and J dropped 5 bases, with 13 bases sitting between them. In germline, CDR1 is MGHRA, CDR2 YSYEKL. Here the CDR3 reads CASSQEERDGTGELFF. CDR3 DNA: TGCGCCAGCAGCCAAGAAGAACGTGACGGGACCGGGGAGCTGTTTTTT.

This clonotype is a singleton in its sample. With only one base between it and a far larger clone, this is likely a read error. The chain recombines TRBV20-1 with TRBJ2-1; 7 bases map to TRBD1. Germline V lookup: CDR1 DFQATT, CDR2 SNEGSKA (reference sequence). There are 11 residues in the CDR3. V lost 6 bases and J lost 10; bases outside the gene matches: 6. CDR3 sequence (DNA): TGCAGTGCACTACAGGGGAACGAGCAGTTCTTC. Its translation is CSALQGNEQFF.

This chain joins TRBV25-1 and TRBJ2-2; D uncertain. V lost 2 bases to trimming and J lost 11 bases, with 12 bases between them. The CDR3 length is 13 residues. CDR1 MGHDK and CDR2 SYGVNS come from the germline V gene. The CDR3 here is CASSEHPLTELFF. In nucleotides, the CDR3 is TGTGCCAGCAGTGAACACCCCCTGACAGAGCTGTTTTTT.

This clonotype was counted only a few times. The V gene is TRBV27, the J gene TRBJ1-1; weak D call: TRBD1 (5 bases). This CDR3 is built from 13 residues. The germline gives CDR1 MNHEY, CDR2 SMNVEV (reference sequence). V was shortened by 6 bases and J by 4 bases, with 12 bases between the two germline ends. The CDR3 loop reads CASSINGATEAFF. The CDR3 DNA follows: TGTGCCAGCAGCATCAATGGGGCCACTGAAGCTTTCTTT.

The CDR3, as DNA: TGTGCCAGCAGCCTGGACGGAAGGGGCAATCAGCCCCAGCATTTT. It specifies CASSLDGRGNQPQHF. V is TRBV12-3 or TRBV12-4 and J is TRBJ1-5; D is undetermined. Trimming left V 6 bases short and J 2 bases short, with 14 bases between. There are 15 residues in the CDR3.

This clonotype was detected only a few times. In DNA, the CDR3 is TGTGCCAGCAGCGTAGACGGGGCCACCTACAATGAGCAGTTCTTC. As protein: CASSVDGATYNEQFF. The V call is TRBV9, the J call TRBJ2-1; perhaps D is TRBD1 or TRBD2 (5 bases each). The V and J ends lost 0 bases and 2 bases respectively, with 9 bases between them. The CDR3 runs to 15 residues. CDR1 is SGDLS, CDR2 YYNGEE, per germline. The variable domain in full, completed from reference TRBV9 and TRBJ2-1, reads DSGVTQTPKHLITATGQRVTLRCSPRSGDLSVYWYQQSLDQGLQFLIQYYNGEERAKGNILERFSAQQFPDLHSELNLSSLELGDSALYFCASSVDGATYNEQFFGPGTRLTVL.

The sample holds a few counts of this clonotype. The chain has TRBV5-1 and TRBJ2-5; the match to TRBD1 covers 8 bases. The CDR3 is 16 residues long. Trimming removed 4 bases from V and 5 bases from J; junction bases left unmatched: 13. Germline CDR1 reads SGHRS; CDR2 reads YFSETQ. For the CDR3, the DNA is TGCGCCAGCAGCACCGGAGGTTTTCAGGGGGCGGAGACCCAGTACTTC. Translation: CASSTGGFQGAETQYF.

This chain connects TRBV6-1 to TRBJ1-1, with a possible D match to TRBD1 (5 bases). The CDR3 sequence is 11 residues long. Deletions cut 2 bases from V and 8 bases from J, with 6 bases between. Germline V gene data show CDR1 as MNHNS and CDR2 as SASEGT. The CDR3 reads CASSEQGEAFF. CDR3 in DNA: TGTGCCAGCAGTGAACAGGGAGAAGCTTTCTTT.

The chain is built from TRBV7-8 and TRBJ2-2; tentative D call: TRBD2 (6 bases). The CDR3 covers 14 residues. Trimming took off 8 bases at V and 2 bases at J, with 12 bases between the two ends. Germline V lookup: CDR1 SGHVS, CDR2 FQNEAQ. As DNA, the CDR3 is TGTGCCAGCCGCGGGACGGACAACACCGGGGAGCTGTTTTTT. It translates to CASRGTDNTGELFF.

The chain recombines TRBV4-2 with TRBJ1-2, with D possibly being TRBD1 (6 bases). Germline assignment: CDR1 LGHNA and CDR2 YNFKEQ. The CDR3 is made up of 15 amino acids. The V end was cut by 2 bases, the J end by 3 bases, with 13 bases between. The CDR3 DNA sequence: TGTGCCAGCAGCCAACAACAGGGAGGCGACTATGGCTACACCTTC. Translated, it gives CASSQQQGGDYGYTF.

The gene calls are TRBV16 and TRBJ2-7; maybe TRBD1 (6 bases). The CDR3 spans 14 residues. Germline V lookup: CDR1 KGHSY, CDR2 FQNENV. V dropped 6 bases and J dropped 5 bases, with 17 bases sitting between them. DNA for the CDR3: TGTGCCAGCAGTCACACCGGGACAACTGACGAGCAGTACTTC. This translates into CASSHTGTTDEQYF.

J is TRBJ2-2 and V is TRBV11-2; D may be TRBD1 (5 bases). V lost 0 bases and J lost 6, with 14 bases in between. Germline V gene data show CDR1 as SGHAT and CDR2 as FQNNGV. This CDR3 contains 16 residues. In nucleotides, the CDR3 is TGTGCCAGCAGCTTAGACGGTACAGGCGCGGCCGGGGAGCTGTTTTTT. Its translation is CASSLDGTGAAGELFF.

The J gene is TRBJ2-7, the V gene TRBV4-1, with 8 bases lining up with TRBD2. The CDR3 consists of 15 residues. Germline values: CDR1 MGHRA, CDR2 YSYEKL. Trimming took 3 bases from V and 7 from J; bases not matched to a gene: 11. The CDR3 region has the DNA TGCGCCAGCAGCCATCCCGGTACTAGCGGCTATGAGCAGTACTTC. Encoded protein: CASSHPGTSGYEQYF.

This clonotype has a handful of counts. DNA for the CDR3: TGTGCCAGCAGTTACCAGGACAGCCCCGCTGGTACCCAGTACTTC. Residues: CASSYQDSPAGTQYF. The genes are TRBV6-5 and TRBJ2-7, with D possibly matching TRBD1 (6 bases). Germline loops: CDR1 MNHEY, CDR2 SVGAGI. CDR3 length equals 15 residues. The V end was cut by 2 bases, the J end by 10 bases, with 21 bases between.

The table lists this clonotype with a few counts. The chain joins TRBV27 to TRBJ2-5; TRBD1 aligns across 7 bases. In germline, CDR1 is MNHEY, CDR2 SMNVEV (reference sequence). The CDR3 runs 13 residues. J lost 5 bases, V lost 5 bases, and 5 bases had no gene match. Here the CDR3 DNA reads TGTGCCAGCAGTCCAGGGACAGTCGAGACCCAGTACTTC. Amino acid sequence: CASSPGTVETQYF.

This clonotype appeared a few times. The gene calls are TRBV12-3 or TRBV12-4 and TRBJ1-2, with 7 bases matching TRBD1. V lost 3 bases and J lost 2; bases outside the gene matches: 6. The CDR3 covers 15 residues. The CDR3 here is CASSFHGQANYGYTF. For the CDR3, the DNA is TGTGCCAGCAGTTTTCACGGACAGGCCAACTATGGCTACACCTTC.

This clonotype was seen at least ten times. The chain is built from TRBV28 and TRBJ2-7; perhaps TRBD1 as D (5 bases). With 2 bases removed from V and 12 bases from J, the gap between germline ends came to 14 bases. CDR1 is MDHEN and CDR2 is SYDVKM in the germline V gene. The CDR3 is 12 amino acids. CDR3 sequence: CASSLRAGQGYF. The CDR3 DNA reads TGTGCCAGCAGTTTACGGGCAGGGCAAGGGTACTTC.

A few counts support this clonotype. This chain uses TRBV12-3 or TRBV12-4 with TRBJ2-7, with TRBD2 identical over 8 bases. V trimming: 3 bases; J trimming: 3 bases; junction bases outside the gene matches: 10. The CDR3 sequence is 16 residues long. CDR3 in amino acids: CASSFSLRGGNYEQYF. The CDR3 nucleotides are TGTGCCAGCAGTTTCTCTCTCCGGGGGGGAAACTACGAGCAGTACTTC.

CDR3 in amino acids: CASSERIGQPQHF. CDR3 sequence (DNA): TGTGCCAGCAGTGAAAGGATCGGACAGCCCCAGCATTTT. This rearrangement joins TRBV7-2 to TRBJ1-5, with D uncertain. Germline CDR1 is SGHTA and CDR2 is FQGNSA. This CDR3 has 13 residues. V shed 6 bases and J shed 7 bases, with 13 bases lying between them. The complete variable domain, with remaining parts taken from reference TRBV7-2 and TRBJ1-5, reads GAGVSQSPSNKVTEKGKDVELRCDPISGHTALYWYRQSLGQGLEFLIYFQGNSAPDKSGLPSDRFSAERTGGSVSTLTIQRTQQEDSAVYLCASSERIGQPQHFGDGTRLSIL.

This clonotype was detected a few times. This chain uses TRBV5-1 with TRBJ1-2; 9 nucleotides line up with TRBD1. CDR1 SGHRS and CDR2 YFSETQ come from the germline V gene. With 4 bases clipped from V and 4 bases from J, the junction kept 8 bases outside the gene matches. The CDR3 covers 15 residues. The CDR3 spells CASSPGTGTLYGYTF. The CDR3 coding sequence is TGCGCCAGCAGCCCCGGGACAGGGACGCTCTATGGCTACACCTTC.

The rearrangement joins TRBV2 to TRBJ1-2; tentatively, D is TRBD1 (5 bases). The V gene lost 1 base and the J gene lost 5 bases, with 14 bases spanning the gap. Germline V CDR1 and CDR2: SNHLY, FYNNEI. CDR3 length: 15 amino acids. CDR3 loop: CASSEGSGAMYGYTF. The CDR3 nucleotides are TGTGCCAGCAGTGAAGGTAGTGGGGCCATGTATGGCTACACCTTC.

This clonotype has only a few counts. The chain employs TRBV5-1 and TRBJ2-3, with D perhaps assigned TRBD1 or TRBD2 (5 bases each). The CDR3 contains 15 residues. From germline, CDR1 is SGHRS and CDR2 YFSETQ. The V end lost 0 bases, the J end lost 1 base, and 9 bases lay between the germline ends. The CDR3 DNA reads TGCGCCAGCAGCTTGGCCGGGGACCGCACAGATACGCAGTATTTT. Its translation is CASSLAGDRTDTQYF.

V gene TRBV7-9 combines with J gene TRBJ1-2; TRBD1 is a possible D gene (5 bases). The CDR3 contains 14 residues. Germline CDR1 and CDR2: SEHNR and FQNEAQ (reference sequence). Between the trimmed V and J ends, which lost 1 base and 6 bases, there was a span of 12 bases. CDR3 amino acids: CASSLVGGADGYTF. For the CDR3, the DNA is TGTGCCAGCAGCTTAGTCGGAGGGGCGGATGGCTACACCTTC.

This sequence joins TRBV4-3 and TRBJ2-7, with D possibly TRBD1 on 5 matching bases. The CDR3 extends over 18 amino acids. Germline V gives CDR1 LGHNA, CDR2 YSLEER. V lost 0 bases to trimming and J lost 1 base, with 19 bases between them. The CDR3 loop reads CASSQEGFQGTSSYEQYF. CDR3 DNA sequence: TGCGCCAGCAGCCAAGAGGGTTTCCAGGGAACTTCTTCCTACGAGCAGTACTTC.

This clonotype was counted only a few times. V and J are TRBV7-6 and TRBJ2-1, with TRBD1 matching over 12 bases. From germline, CDR1 is SGHVS and CDR2 FNYEAQ. There are 16 residues in the CDR3. V lost 2 bases, J lost 5 bases, and 4 bases stayed unmatched. For the CDR3, the DNA is TGTGCCAGCAGCTTAACGGGACAGGGGGCTAACAATGAGCAGTTCTTC. Its translation is CASSLTGQGANNEQFF.